The next 13 T cell receptor beta chains were all read from a single sample in a study of T cell responses to AZD1222 COVID-19 vaccine. Sequencing used immunoSEQ multiplex PCR; TCRdb keeps in-frame clones, though not all of them. Counted here are about 110,000 clones, almost 90% occurring once; the ten biggest clones make up approximately 5%. This material consisted of peripheral blood, taken on day 0 of AZD1222 vaccination. These TCRs come from an adult in good health.

This clone was seen once. J is TRBJ1-3 and V is TRBV2; possible D gene TRBD1, 5 bases. The CDR3 has 14 amino acids. Germline CDR1 and CDR2: SNHLY and FYNNEI. The V end lost 3 bases, the J end lost 4 bases, and 10 bases lay between the germline ends. The CDR3 loop reads CASSDQGGGNTIYF. In DNA, the CDR3 is TGTGCCAGCAGTGATCAGGGAGGCGGAAACACCATATATTTT.

The J gene is TRBJ2-3, the V gene TRBV24-1; 7 bases fit TRBD2. From germline, CDR1 is KGHDR and CDR2 SFDVKD. With V trimmed by 5 bases and J by 0 bases, 1 base remained unmatched. The CDR3 has 14 residues. Here the CDR3 DNA reads TGTGCCACCAGTGCTAGCGGTAGCACAGATACGCAGTATTTT. It is translated as CATSASGSTDTQYF.

CDR3 in DNA: TGTGCCAGCAGCTACCGACTCGAGCAGTTCTTC. Residues: CASSYRLEQFF. The genes are TRBV5-4 and TRBJ2-1; D is unclear. Trimming removed 3 bases from V and 10 bases from J, with 8 bases in between. The CDR3 contains 11 residues. CDR1 and CDR2 (germline): SGHNT, YYREEE (reference sequence).

V gene TRBV18 combines with J gene TRBJ2-7, with 13 nucleotides matching TRBD2. With 3 bases clipped from V and 0 bases from J, the junction kept 2 bases outside the gene matches. Germline CDR1 and CDR2: KGHSH and LQKENI. CDR3 length: 16 residues. CDR3 residues: CASSPRTSGSSYEQYF. In DNA form, the CDR3 reads TGTGCCAGCTCACCGAGGACTAGCGGGAGCTCCTACGAGCAGTACTTC.

This clone was detected once. The chain links TRBV2 to TRBJ1-4; 7 bases are a match to TRBD1. With 5 bases clipped from V and 4 bases from J, the junction kept 7 bases outside the gene matches. Germline assignment: CDR1 SNHLY and CDR2 FYNNEI. This CDR3 has 15 residues. The CDR3 nucleotides are TGTGCCAGCAGTAGGGACAGCCAAGTTAATGAAAAACTGTTTTTT. This translates into CASSRDSQVNEKLFF.

V gene TRBV7-6 combines with J gene TRBJ2-7; 9 bases align to TRBD1. The CDR3 consists of 15 residues. Germline V CDR1 and CDR2: SGHVS, FNYEAQ. J was trimmed by 2 bases and V by 4 bases; bases with no gene match: 6. This CDR3 is CASSSDRGGTYEQYF. The CDR3 bases are TGTGCCAGCAGCTCTGACAGGGGGGGGACCTACGAGCAGTACTTC. Supplemented by reference TRBV7-6 and TRBJ2-7, the full variable domain reads GAGVSQSPRYKVTKRGQDVALRCDPISGHVSLYWYRQALGQGPEFLTYFNYEAQQDKSGLPNDRFSAERPEGSISTLTIQRTEQRDSAMYRCASSSDRGGTYEQYFGPGTRLTVT.

The J gene is TRBJ1-1, the V gene TRBV7-2, with 8 bases fitting TRBD1. CDR1 is SGHTA and CDR2 is FQGNSA in the germline V gene. The V and J ends lost 4 bases and 2 bases, in that order; junction bases with no gene match: 6. The CDR3 runs 15 residues. The CDR3 nucleotides read TGTGCCAGCAGCTCGGGACAGGCCTATAACACTGAAGCTTTCTTT. Translated: CASSSGQAYNTEAFF.

The sample holds one count of this clone. The chain has TRBV18 and TRBJ1-2, with 9 bases that match TRBD1. This CDR3 contains 13 residues. V lost 6 bases to trimming and J lost 5 bases; unmatched junction nucleotides: 4. Germline V gives CDR1 KGHSH, CDR2 LQKENI. In DNA, the CDR3 is TGTGCCAGCTCCCAGGGACAGGGTTATGGCTACACCTTC. It specifies CASSQGQGYGYTF.

This clone has just one count. This chain connects TRBV20-1 to TRBJ2-6; D possibly matches TRBD1 or TRBD2 (5 bases each). V was clipped by 3 bases and J by 1 base, with 19 bases between them. This CDR3 comprises 18 residues. Germline V gene data show CDR1 as DFQATT and CDR2 as SNEGSKA (reference sequence). This CDR3 is CSASRAPGWGSGANVLTF. The CDR3 DNA reads as TGCAGTGCTAGTCGCGCGCCAGGGTGGGGGTCTGGGGCCAACGTCCTGACTTTC.

The chain couples TRBV19 to TRBJ1-1; 11 nucleotides line up with TRBD1. Germline V gene data show CDR1 as LNHDA and CDR2 as SQIVND (reference sequence). Trimming removed 3 bases from V and 5 bases from J; junction bases left unmatched: 5. This CDR3 region has 15 residues. The CDR3 sequence is CASSMAGDRGTEAFF. In DNA form, the CDR3 reads TGTGCCAGTAGTATGGCTGGGGACAGGGGGACTGAAGCTTTCTTT.

The chain couples TRBV7-8 to TRBJ2-1, with a possible D match to TRBD1 (6 bases). The germline CDR1 and CDR2 sequences are SGHVS and FQNEAQ. Trimming stripped 11 bases from V and 1 base from J, with 15 bases between. The length of the CDR3 is 14 residues. The CDR3 region has the DNA TGTGCCGATGGGGGCGGCTTGTCCTACAATGAGCAGTTCTTC. Protein product: CADGGGLSYNEQFF.

The V call is TRBV6-5, the J call TRBJ1-5; D may be TRBD1 (6 bases). The CDR3 is 13 amino acids. Germline CDR1 MNHEY, CDR2 SVGAGI. Trimming removed 5 bases from V and 4 bases from J, with 9 bases in between. CDR3 nucleotide sequence: TGTGCCAGCAGTCGACAGGATAATCAGCCCCAGCATTTT. Translating it yields CASSRQDNQPQHF.

This clone was detected once. This chain connects TRBV21-1 to TRBJ2-1; no check of the table's D call, TRBD2, against the DNA was made. TRBV21-1 is a pseudogene segment. The CDR3 covers 16 residues. The CDR3 sequence: CASTLSRGRTYNEQFF. The CDR3 region has the DNA TGTGCCAGCACCCTCTCTCGGGGGAGAACCTACAATGAGCAGTTCTTC.